A single T cell receptor beta chain is shown here with its context. This clone's antigen is unknown. The record has no base qualities; no much larger clone is one base away. Whole blood was collected in K2EDTA tubes by collaborating institutions according to the institutions' own protocols. Collaborator samples were shipped for TCRbeta analysis as frozen whole blood, isolated PBMCs, or DNA extracted from either sample type. Trimming costs V 8 bases and J 2 bases, and their ends lie 9 bases apart. Sequences MNHEY (CDR1) and SMNVEV (CDR2) are obtained from the germline V gene (reference sequence). The CDR3 contains 13 residues, cysteine and phenylalanine counted. The read is trimmed to its CDR3 DNA, 39 bases read in frame from base 1. This record belongs to a study of blood T cell repertoires in COVID-19 (dated by TCRdb to the early 2020s). Concerning the study at large: Samples from collaborators originated in the United States, Italy and Spain and spanned both the acute and convalescent phases of COVID-19. Where available, HLA class I and class II types were taken from metadata supplied by the sample provider and were not determined by assay-based typing. The samples were drawn from two sources: the first 160 participants of the ongoing ImmuneRACE study, and about 1,300 subjects contributed by 6 global collaborators. Subjects who had been exposed to COVID-19, were actively infected with it, or had recovered from it provided the deeply sampled blood TCRbeta repertoires that made up the dataset. The repertoires were released in a freely available public database intended as a resource for research on the immune response to SARS-CoV-2. Sample metadata almost always included a de-identified subject ID, COVID-19 status, age in years and sex. The prospective study material was composed of cDNA or gDNA derived from T cells, B-cell-depleted T cells, or PBMCs. Overall study outcomes, separate from this receptor: How much clinical and demographic metadata was included differed by source and by participant, and the metadata was provided uncurated.

TCRbeta CDR3 regions were amplified from genomic DNA by means of the immunoSEQ Assay, a bias-controlled multiplex PCR. For the original study's pipeline: Within the assay, amplification of reference gene primers was used to estimate how many nucleated cells each sample contained. To quantify the absolute abundance of each unique TCRbeta CDR3 rearrangement, sequence reads were collapsed and filtered. For each sample, productive Simpson clonality was calculated by taking the square root of Simpson's diversity index across productive rearrangements. TCRdb holds this immuneACCESS table with in-frame rearrangements only. Some clones are missing; in checked studies, unresolved V genes explain under half, and the rest has no known cause. Clonal size and the V and J genes are those of that table, whereas D and trimming came from the DNA. This sample comprises more than 110,000 clones, around 80% of them detected only once. Under 4.5% of the sample is held by the ten biggest clonotypes.

Recombination joined TRBV27 with TRBJ2-2; the D gene identity is not certain. The TCR was taken from a man aged 60 to 75 with acute or convalescent COVID-19. Sequencing was carried out using peripheral blood. The DNA sequence is TGTGCCAGCCAACGGAGTAACACCGGGGAGCTGTTTTTT. Its translation reads: CASQRSNTGELFF.